The 32 T cell receptor beta chains listed next were all sequenced from one sample in a study of cytomegalovirus exposure and HLA in healthy donors. PCR used 60 Vbeta primers and 13 Jbeta primers. The table came from immunoSEQ multiplex PCR; TCRdb's copy has only in-frame clones and leaves some out. The sample shows fewer than 200,000 clones, approximately 79% of them seen only once. The sequencing input was PBMCs. These receptors originate from a man aged 35-49 years in good health and CMV-seropositive.

The chain has TRBV19 and TRBJ1-1, with D unresolved. Between the trimmed V and J ends, which lost 6 bases and 3 bases, there was a span of 8 bases. Germline V CDR1 and CDR2: LNHDA, SQIVND (reference sequence). CDR3 length equals 12 residues. CDR3 DNA: TGTGCCAGTAGAGAAGACTACACTGAAGCTTTCTTT. Translation gives CASREDYTEAFF. The full variable domain, its missing parts supplied by reference TRBV19 and TRBJ1-1, is DGGITQSPKYLFRKEGQNVTLSCEQNLNHDAMYWYRQDPGQGLRLIYYSQIVNDFQKGDIAEGYSVSREKKESFPLTVTSAQKNPTAFYLCASREDYTEAFFGQGTRLTVV.

The chain recombines TRBV10-3 with TRBJ2-4; D remains ambiguous. Germline loops: CDR1 ENHRY, CDR2 SYGVKD. This CDR3 has 12 amino acids. V shed 3 bases and J shed 8 bases, with 8 bases lying between them. CDR3 amino acids: CAISDGRDIQYF. The CDR3 DNA is TGTGCCATCAGTGACGGCCGGGACATTCAGTACTTC.

This clone showed up just a few times. The chain uses TRBV6-4 and TRBJ2-7; 8 bases agree with TRBD1. With V trimmed by 2 bases and J by 0 bases, 21 bases remained unmatched. CDR1 is MRHNA, CDR2 SNTAGT, per germline. The CDR3 runs to 21 residues. In DNA, the CDR3 is TGTGCCAGCAGTGACCTCAGGGGGCCCATCCTCCAGACGCGAAGCTCCTACGAGCAGTACTTC. It is translated as CASSDLRGPILQTRSSYEQYF.

The chain couples TRBV5-1 to TRBJ2-1; possible D gene TRBD2, 6 bases. This CDR3 has 15 residues. Germline-derived CDR1 and CDR2 are SGHRS and YFSETQ. Trimming pared 0 bases from V and 7 bases from J, leaving 14 bases between. The CDR3 DNA sequence: TGCGCCAGCAGCTTGGGAAGGACTGGGGGGAATGAGCAGTTCTTC. This encodes CASSLGRTGGNEQFF.

CDR3 protein: CASSLPDWRDTQYF. Here the CDR3 DNA reads TGTGCCAGCAGCTTGCCGGACTGGCGGGATACGCAGTATTTT. The V gene is TRBV9, the J gene TRBJ2-3, with D possibly matching TRBD2 (5 bases). The V gene lost 4 bases and the J gene lost 6 bases, with 15 bases spanning the gap. The length of the CDR3 is 14 residues. Per the germline V gene, CDR1 is SGDLS and CDR2 is YYNGEE.

V usage is TRBV27 and J usage is TRBJ1-5; D not certain. V was cut by 3 bases and J by 5 bases, with 8 bases left in between. Germline assignment: CDR1 MNHEY and CDR2 SMNVEV (reference sequence). The CDR3 is made up of 13 amino acids. The CDR3 nucleotides are TGTGCCAGCAGTTTTGGCAACGATCAGCCCCAGCATTTT. This translates into CASSFGNDQPQHF.

This sequence joins TRBV4-3 and TRBJ1-6; 9 bases are shared with TRBD1. Germline V CDR1 and CDR2: LGHNA, YSLEER. CDR3 size: 15 residues. Trimming cost V 4 bases and J 9 bases; bases outside gene matches: 7. The CDR3 sequence: CASSLNRGLISPLHF. CDR3 sequence (DNA): TGCGCCAGCAGCCTAAACAGGGGGCTGATTTCACCCCTCCACTTT.

This clone was seen only once. The chain joins TRBV29-1 to TRBJ2-3; the match to TRBD2 covers 11 bases. This CDR3 comprises 15 residues. From germline, CDR1 is SQVTM and CDR2 ANQGSEA. Germline trimming cut 6 bases from V and 0 bases from J; bases unmatched to any gene: 5. The DNA of the CDR3 is TGCAGCGTCCATGGGACTAGCGGAAGCACAGATACGCAGTATTTT. The encoded protein is CSVHGTSGSTDTQYF.

The V call is TRBV7-9, the J call TRBJ2-7, with D maybe TRBD1 (6 bases). The CDR3 covers 14 residues. The ends were cut back, 1 base at V and 6 bases at J, with 13 bases in the middle. Per the germline V gene, CDR1 is SEHNR and CDR2 is FQNEAQ (reference sequence). The CDR3 DNA reads as TGTGCCAGCAGCTTAGAGGGGGATTCCCGCGAGCAGTACTTC. Protein product: CASSLEGDSREQYF. The entire variable domain, with the rest obtained from reference TRBV7-9 and TRBJ2-7, is as follows: DTGVSQNPRHKITKRGQNVTFRCDPISEHNRLYWYRQTLGQGPEFLTYFQNEAQLEKSRLLSDRFSAERPKGSFSTLEIQRTEQGDSAMYLCASSLEGDSREQYFGPGTRLTVT.

In regard to this clone: Within the sample, other DNA sequences also encode this same CDR3. The V call is TRBV7-9, the J call TRBJ1-4, with TRBD1 matching over 8 bases. The CDR3 is 14 residues long. CDR1 and CDR2 (germline): SEHNR, FQNEAQ (reference sequence). Germline trimming cut 3 bases from V and 6 bases from J; bases unmatched to any gene: 3. CDR3 loop: CASSFGQGDEKLFF. CDR3 sequence (DNA): TGTGCCAGCAGCTTCGGACAGGGTGATGAAAAACTGTTTTTT.

This chain links TRBV5-1 with TRBJ1-6; perhaps TRBD1 as D (6 bases). Germline CDR1 reads SGHRS; CDR2 reads YFSETQ. The CDR3 consists of 14 residues. Trimming took 4 bases from V and 6 from J, leaving 11 bases between them. DNA for the CDR3: TGCGCCAGCAGCGCGACAGGCCTTAATTCACCCCTCCACTTT. Its translation: CASSATGLNSPLHF.

CDR3 in DNA: TGTGCCAGCAGCTTGCGCGGGGGGGCCCTAGCCAAAAACATTCAGTACTTC. Translated, it gives CASSLRGGALAKNIQYF. This chain uses TRBV5-6 with TRBJ2-4; the match to TRBD2 covers 9 bases. The CDR3 loop spans 17 amino acids. The V gene end was trimmed by 1 base and the J gene end by 0 bases; junction bases not matched to a gene: 5. CDR1 is SGHDT, CDR2 YYEEEE, per germline.

The chain joins TRBV28 to TRBJ1-2, with D possibly TRBD1 on 5 matching bases. V was pared by 5 bases and J by 2 bases, with 12 bases between. CDR1 is MDHEN, CDR2 SYDVKM, per germline. The CDR3 covers 14 residues. CDR3: CASSPVGGNYGYTF. Written as DNA, the CDR3 is TGTGCCAGCAGTCCCGTTGGGGGGAACTATGGCTACACCTTC.

The CDR3 nucleotides read TGCGCCAGCAGCCAAGATCGGGGGGCCGGGGAGCTGTTTTTT. This gives the protein CASSQDRGAGELFF. The chain couples TRBV4-3 to TRBJ2-2; 7 nucleotides line up with TRBD2. The CDR3 spans 14 residues. With V trimmed by 0 bases and J by 6 bases, 1 base remained unmatched. CDR1 is LGHNA and CDR2 is YSLEER in the germline V gene.

This chain connects TRBV27 to TRBJ1-1, with 8 bases fitting TRBD1. This CDR3 has 13 residues. J lost 11 bases, V lost 2 bases, and 7 bases had no gene match. CDR1 is MNHEY, CDR2 SMNVEV, per germline (reference sequence). The CDR3 protein is CASSLRGQEKAFF. The CDR3 region has the DNA TGTGCCAGCAGTTTAAGGGGACAGGAGAAGGCTTTCTTT.

This chain uses TRBV4-3 with TRBJ2-2, with 12 bases fitting TRBD2. The CDR3 spans 17 residues. Trimming cost V 0 bases and J 1 base; bases outside gene matches: 0. CDR1 and CDR2 (germline): LGHNA, YSLEER. The CDR3 reads CASSQEGLAGNTGELFF. The CDR3 DNA follows: TGCGCCAGCAGCCAAGAGGGACTAGCGGGGAACACCGGGGAGCTGTTTTTT.

This clone was seen a few times. The chain joins TRBV4-3 to TRBJ2-4; D may be TRBD2 (6 bases). V was shortened by 10 bases and J by 7 bases, with 17 bases between the two germline ends. Germline CDR1 is LGHNA and CDR2 is YSLEER. The CDR3 has 13 residues. The DNA of the CDR3 is TGCGCCACCGCCAAGAACGCGGGGAACATTCAGTACTTC. Translating gives CATAKNAGNIQYF.

V usage is TRBV5-1 and J usage is TRBJ1-1; D may be TRBD1 (5 bases). Trimming took 7 bases from V and 11 from J, leaving 21 bases between them. Per the germline V gene, CDR1 is SGHRS and CDR2 is YFSETQ. The CDR3 extends over 13 amino acids. This chain's CDR3 is CASRPLWGEGAFF. As DNA, the CDR3 is TGCGCCAGCCGCCCTTTGTGGGGGGAGGGGGCTTTCTTT.

The J gene is TRBJ2-3, the V gene TRBV7-9, with D hard to call. Trimming took off 5 bases at V and 6 bases at J, with 9 bases between the two ends. This CDR3 comprises 12 residues. Germline CDR1 SEHNR, CDR2 FQNEAQ (reference sequence). In DNA form, the CDR3 reads TGTGCCAGCAGCCTCGGTTGGGATACGCAGTATTTT. Protein: CASSLGWDTQYF.

The chain carries TRBV25-1 and TRBJ2-7, with 7 bases aligning to TRBD1. Trimming at V came to 1 base and at J to 4 bases, leaving 4 bases not matched to a gene. CDR1 and CDR2 (germline): MGHDK, SYGVNS. The CDR3 length is 14 residues. The CDR3 nucleotides are TGTGCCAGCAGTGAATGGGACAGCGGATACGAGCAGTACTTC. Amino acids: CASSEWDSGYEQYF.

Here the CDR3 DNA reads TGTGCCAGCAGCTCAGACAGTCCCAATCAGCCCCAGCATTTT. Amino acids: CASSSDSPNQPQHF. The rearrangement links TRBV7-9 to TRBJ1-5; D possibly corresponds to TRBD1 (5 bases). Trimming left V 4 bases short and J 3 bases short, with 10 bases between. This CDR3 is built from 14 residues. Germline V CDR1 and CDR2: SEHNR, FQNEAQ (reference sequence).

The chain is built from TRBV7-6 and TRBJ2-3, with TRBD1 matching 9 bases. Germline values: CDR1 SGHVS, CDR2 FNYEAQ. The CDR3 spans 16 residues. Germline trimming cut 5 bases from V and 2 bases from J; bases unmatched to any gene: 8. CDR3 residues: CASSLDRGLDTDTQYF. The CDR3 DNA reads TGTGCCAGCAGCCTAGACAGGGGGTTGGACACAGATACGCAGTATTTT.

Concerning this clone: The identical CDR3 is also encoded by other nucleotide sequences in the sample. This sequence joins TRBV7-2 and TRBJ2-5, with TRBD1 matching over 7 bases. V was pared by 0 bases and J by 5 bases, with 3 bases of the junction left unmatched. This CDR3 has 14 amino acids. Germline values: CDR1 SGHTA, CDR2 FQGNSA. CDR3 in DNA: TGTGCCAGCAGCTTAGCGGCCAGGGGGGAGACCCAGTACTTC. As protein: CASSLAARGETQYF.

V and J are TRBV28 and TRBJ2-3; TRBD1 aligns across 8 bases. V lost 4 bases, J lost 6 bases, and 9 bases stayed unmatched. This CDR3 is 15 amino acids long. Germline CDR1 MDHEN, CDR2 SYDVKM. CDR3 sequence (DNA): TGTGCCAGCAGTTGGGGACAGGAATTGGGTGATACGCAGTATTTT. Translating it yields CASSWGQELGDTQYF.

The CDR3 DNA reads as TGTGCCAGCAGCTCCTCCGGGACAGGGGTCAATGAGCAGTTCTTC. Translated: CASSSSGTGVNEQFF. J is TRBJ2-1 and V is TRBV5-5, with 10 nucleotides matching TRBD1. The CDR3 spans 15 residues. Germline V lookup: CDR1 SGHKS, CDR2 YYEKEE (reference sequence). V was pared by 3 bases and J by 6 bases, with 6 bases of the junction left unmatched.

This clone was seen only once. The chain is built from TRBV2 and TRBJ2-4; possible D gene TRBD2, 5 bases. V was trimmed by 7 bases and J by 15 bases, leaving 25 bases between them. Germline assignment: CDR1 SNHLY and CDR2 FYNNEI. This CDR3 has 14 residues. CDR3 sequence: CASTLGRLERLVYF. The CDR3 DNA sequence: TGTGCCAGCACCCTGGGGAGACTGGAAAGATTAGTGTACTTC.

This chain links TRBV7-8 with TRBJ1-2, with D maybe TRBD1 (5 bases). Germline CDR1 and CDR2: SGHVS and FQNEAQ. This CDR3 region has 11 residues. Deletions cut 11 bases from V and 8 bases from J, with 15 bases between. CDR3 sequence (DNA): TGTGCCCTACAAGGGGAGGGAGGCTACACCTTC. It specifies CALQGEGGYTF.

This clone was seen a few times. The chain joins TRBV18 to TRBJ1-3; D perhaps matches TRBD1 (5 bases). The length of the CDR3 is 15 residues. Trimming pared 8 bases from V and 0 bases from J, leaving 14 bases between. From germline, CDR1 is KGHSH and CDR2 LQKENI. CDR3 loop: CASVEQGLSGNTIYF. CDR3 DNA sequence: TGTGCCAGCGTTGAGCAGGGACTCTCTGGAAACACCATATATTTT.

The chain recombines TRBV19 with TRBJ1-1, with D possibly TRBD1 on 6 matching bases. The V end lost 3 bases, the J end lost 0 bases, and 11 bases lay between the germline ends. The CDR3 runs 15 residues. In germline, CDR1 is LNHDA, CDR2 SQIVND (reference sequence). CDR3 region: CASSIHEGVNTEAFF. The CDR3 DNA reads as TGTGCCAGTAGTATCCACGAGGGGGTGAACACTGAAGCTTTCTTT. Full variable domain (missing parts from reference TRBV19 and TRBJ1-1): DGGITQSPKYLFRKEGQNVTLSCEQNLNHDAMYWYRQDPGQGLRLIYYSQIVNDFQKGDIAEGYSVSREKKESFPLTVTSAQKNPTAFYLCASSIHEGVNTEAFFGQGTRLTVV.

Only a few counts were recorded for this clone. The chain has TRBV4-2 and TRBJ1-3, with 8 nucleotides matching TRBD1. V was pared by 3 bases and J by 4 bases, with 8 bases of the junction left unmatched. Germline values: CDR1 LGHNA, CDR2 YNFKEQ. This CDR3 region has 16 residues. CDR3 sequence reads: CASSQTSGGRGNTIYF. The DNA for the CDR3 is TGTGCCAGCAGCCAGACATCAGGGGGCAGGGGAAACACCATATATTTT.

This clone was picked up a small number of times. The junction departs from the called germline gene at one end, perhaps through a read error. J is TRBJ1-1 and V is TRBV5-1; unclear D gene. The CDR3 has 14 amino acids. The germline CDR1 and CDR2 sequences are SGHRS and YFSETQ. CDR3 in amino acids: CASSPRTGNPEAFF. CDR3 DNA: TGCGCCAGCAGCCCTCGGACCGGGAACCCTGAAGCTTTCTTT.

The chain is built from TRBV9 and TRBJ2-7; 10 bases match TRBD1. This CDR3 contains 14 residues. Trimming cost V 4 bases and J 5 bases; bases outside gene matches: 6. Germline V gene lookup returns CDR1 SGDLS and CDR2 YYNGEE. The CDR3 DNA follows: TGTGCCAGCAGCAGAGCCGGGACAGGGGACGAGCAGTACTTC. This sequence encodes CASSRAGTGDEQYF.